This TCR beta chain derives from a study of blood T cells in healthy people across ages. For the second PCR, which ran for about 6 to 11 cycles, a sample-barcoded 5' primer and a J-beta primer mix were used. Each TCR beta cDNA got a 12-nucleotide random molecular identifier. TCRdb re-called the 5' RACE reads with MiXCR, one entry per CDR3 protein. Altogether 850,000 to 1,000,000 distinct CDR3 sequences are present, roughly 51% being singletons, with the ten largest covering around 21%. On this clonotype: Its antigen is unidentified.

Study-wide findings and caveats: The percentage of naive T cells correlated strongly with TCR beta diversity. Compared with aged donors, long-lived donors showed fewer expanded clones, suggesting selection.

Germline lookup yields CDR1 SGHAT and CDR2 FQDESV (reference sequence). The germline V and J ends were trimmed by 8 bases and 2 bases, with 12 bases remaining between them. The CDR3 sequence is 13 residues long. Sample: blood. The chain carries TRBV11-1 and TRBJ2-5; D is possibly TRBD1 (6 bases). The TCR was taken from a woman aged 55-75 years in good health. Written as DNA, the CDR3 is TGTGCCAGCGGATCTACAGGGCAAGAGACCCAGTACTTC. Its protein is CASGSTGQETQYF.